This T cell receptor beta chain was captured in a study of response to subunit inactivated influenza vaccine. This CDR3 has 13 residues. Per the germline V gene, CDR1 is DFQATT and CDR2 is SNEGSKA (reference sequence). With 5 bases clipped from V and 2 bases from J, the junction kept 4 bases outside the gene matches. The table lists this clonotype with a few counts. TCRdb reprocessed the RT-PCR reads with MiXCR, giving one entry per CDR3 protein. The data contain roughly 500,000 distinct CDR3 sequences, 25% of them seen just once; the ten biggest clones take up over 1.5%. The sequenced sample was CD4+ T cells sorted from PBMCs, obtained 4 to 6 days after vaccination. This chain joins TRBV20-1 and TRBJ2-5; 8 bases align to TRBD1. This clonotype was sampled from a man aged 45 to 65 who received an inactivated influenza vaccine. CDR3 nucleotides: TGCAGTGCTTTTACAGGGGGACAAGAGACCCAGTACTTC. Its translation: CSAFTGGQETQYF.